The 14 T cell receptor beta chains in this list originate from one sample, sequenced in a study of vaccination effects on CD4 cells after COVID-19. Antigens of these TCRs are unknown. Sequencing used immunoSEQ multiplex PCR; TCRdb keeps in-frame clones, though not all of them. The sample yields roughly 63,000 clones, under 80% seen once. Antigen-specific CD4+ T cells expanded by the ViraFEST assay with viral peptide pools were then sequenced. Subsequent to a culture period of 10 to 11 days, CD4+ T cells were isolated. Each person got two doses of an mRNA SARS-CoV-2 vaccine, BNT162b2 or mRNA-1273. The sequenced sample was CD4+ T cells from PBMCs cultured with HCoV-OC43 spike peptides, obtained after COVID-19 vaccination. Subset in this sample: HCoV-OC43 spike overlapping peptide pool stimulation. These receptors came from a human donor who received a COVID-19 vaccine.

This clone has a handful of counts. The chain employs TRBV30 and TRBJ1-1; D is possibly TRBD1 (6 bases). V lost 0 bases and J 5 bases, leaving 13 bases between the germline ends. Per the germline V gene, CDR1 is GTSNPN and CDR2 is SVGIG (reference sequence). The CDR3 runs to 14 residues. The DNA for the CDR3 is TGTGCCTGGAGTGTACTGACAGGAGGAACTGAAGCTTTCTTT. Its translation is CAWSVLTGGTEAFF.

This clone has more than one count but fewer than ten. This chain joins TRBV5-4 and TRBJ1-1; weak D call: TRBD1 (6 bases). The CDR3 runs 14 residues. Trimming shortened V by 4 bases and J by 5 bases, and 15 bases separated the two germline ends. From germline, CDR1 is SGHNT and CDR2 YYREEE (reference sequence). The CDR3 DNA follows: TGTGCCAGCAGCCATCAGGGGTCAGAGACTGAAGCTTTCTTT. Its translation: CASSHQGSETEAFF. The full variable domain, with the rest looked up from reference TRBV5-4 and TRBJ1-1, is ETGVTQSPTHLIKTRGQQVTLRCSSQSGHNTVSWYQQALGQGPQFIFQYYREEENGRGNFPPRFSGLQFPNYSSELNVNALELDDSALYLCASSHQGSETEAFFGQGTRLTVV.

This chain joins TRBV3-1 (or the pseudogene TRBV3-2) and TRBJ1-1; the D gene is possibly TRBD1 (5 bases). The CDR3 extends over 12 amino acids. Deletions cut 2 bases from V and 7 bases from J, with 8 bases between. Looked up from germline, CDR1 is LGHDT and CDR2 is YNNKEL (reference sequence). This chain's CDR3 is CASSQLGLEAFF. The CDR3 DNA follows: TGTGCCAGCAGCCAACTGGGACTTGAAGCTTTCTTT.

CDR3 in DNA: TGTGCCAGTAGTATTCGGAGACAGGGGGCTGAAGCTTTCTTT. Amino acids: CASSIRRQGAEAFF. The chain carries TRBV19 and TRBJ1-1, with TRBD1 matching over 9 bases. J was trimmed by 6 bases and V by 3 bases; bases with no gene match: 5. This CDR3 has 14 amino acids. CDR1 LNHDA and CDR2 SQIVND come from the germline V gene (reference sequence).

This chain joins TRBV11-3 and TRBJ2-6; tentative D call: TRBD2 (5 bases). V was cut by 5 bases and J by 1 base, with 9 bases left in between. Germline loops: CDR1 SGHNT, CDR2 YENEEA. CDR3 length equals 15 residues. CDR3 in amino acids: CASSPGGSGANVLTF. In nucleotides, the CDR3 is TGTGCCAGCAGCCCCGGCGGGTCTGGGGCCAACGTCCTGACTTTC.

CDR3 loop: CASSLGWGPSYEQYV. CDR3 sequence (DNA): TGTGCCAGCAGCTTAGGTTGGGGGCCCTCCTACGAGCAGTACGTC. This sequence joins TRBV7-2 and TRBJ2-7; D possibly corresponds to TRBD1 (6 bases). Between the trimmed V and J ends, which lost 1 base and 0 bases, there was a span of 10 bases. Germline assignment: CDR1 SGHTA and CDR2 FQGNSA. The CDR3 loop spans 15 amino acids.

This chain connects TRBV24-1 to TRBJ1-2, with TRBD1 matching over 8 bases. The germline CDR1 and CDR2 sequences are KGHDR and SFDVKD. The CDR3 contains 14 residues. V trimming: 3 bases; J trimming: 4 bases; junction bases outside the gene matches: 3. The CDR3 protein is CATSDETGAYGYTF. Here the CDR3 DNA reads TGTGCCACCAGTGATGAGACAGGGGCCTATGGCTACACCTTC.

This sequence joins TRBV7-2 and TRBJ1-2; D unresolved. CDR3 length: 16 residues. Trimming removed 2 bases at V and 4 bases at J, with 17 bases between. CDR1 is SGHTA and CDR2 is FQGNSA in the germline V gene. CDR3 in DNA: TGTGCCAGCAGCTTATTTAATCCAGGCACGACCTATGGCTACACCTTC. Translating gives CASSLFNPGTTYGYTF.

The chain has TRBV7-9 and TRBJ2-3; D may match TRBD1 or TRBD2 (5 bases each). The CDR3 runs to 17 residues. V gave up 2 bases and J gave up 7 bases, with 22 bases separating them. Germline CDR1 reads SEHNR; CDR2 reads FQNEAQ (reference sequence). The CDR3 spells CASSLYLFGAQVNTQYF. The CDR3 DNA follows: TGTGCCAGCAGCTTATATCTTTTCGGGGCGCAAGTAAATACGCAGTATTTT.

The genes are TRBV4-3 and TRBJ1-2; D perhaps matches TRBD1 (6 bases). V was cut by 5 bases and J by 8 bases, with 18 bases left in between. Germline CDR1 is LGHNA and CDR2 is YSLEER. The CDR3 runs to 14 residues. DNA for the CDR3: TGCGCCAGCAGCTCCTGGGGGGGGGCGCGGGGCTACACCTTC. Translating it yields CASSSWGGARGYTF.

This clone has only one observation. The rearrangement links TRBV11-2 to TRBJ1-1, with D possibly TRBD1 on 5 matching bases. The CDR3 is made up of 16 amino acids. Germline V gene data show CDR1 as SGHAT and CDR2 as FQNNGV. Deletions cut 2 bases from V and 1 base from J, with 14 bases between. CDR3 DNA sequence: TGTGCCAGCAGCTTACGGGGCCCAGCTCCGAACACTGAAGCTTTCTTT. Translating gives CASSLRGPAPNTEAFF.

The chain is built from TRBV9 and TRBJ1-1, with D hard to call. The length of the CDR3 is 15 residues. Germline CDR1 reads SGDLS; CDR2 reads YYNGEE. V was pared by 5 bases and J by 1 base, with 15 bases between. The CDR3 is CASSYLGYSNTEAFF. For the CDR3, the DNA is TGTGCCAGCAGTTACCTAGGTTACTCGAACACTGAAGCTTTCTTT.

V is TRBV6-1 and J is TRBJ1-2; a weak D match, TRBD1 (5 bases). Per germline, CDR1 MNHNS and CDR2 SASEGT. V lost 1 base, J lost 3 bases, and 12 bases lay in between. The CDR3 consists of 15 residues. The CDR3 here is CASSEGFGAYYGYTF. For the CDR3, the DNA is TGTGCCAGCAGTGAAGGATTCGGGGCTTACTATGGCTACACCTTC.

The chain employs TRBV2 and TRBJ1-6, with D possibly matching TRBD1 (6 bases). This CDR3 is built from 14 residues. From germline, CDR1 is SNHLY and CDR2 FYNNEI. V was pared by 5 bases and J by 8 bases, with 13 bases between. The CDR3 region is CASSRTVEHSPLHF. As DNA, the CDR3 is TGTGCCAGCAGTAGGACAGTGGAACATTCACCCCTCCACTTT.